The 9 T cell receptor beta chains below come from one sample, sequenced in a study of T cells in Graves' hyperthyroidism and ophthalmopathy. RNA transcripts served as the template for amplifying TCR beta CDR3 regions. The TCR CDR3 was amplified in a first-round RT-PCR using the HTBI primer set. Each CDR3 protein is one row after TCRdb ran MiXCR on the multiplex PCR reads. The data contain roughly 180,000 distinct CDR3 sequences, 8% to 9.5% of them singletons. The specimen was blood. These receptors originate from a woman younger than 30 with Graves' hyperthyroidism that later progressed to Graves' ophthalmopathy.

This chain uses TRBV5-6 with TRBJ2-1; D is possibly TRBD1 or TRBD2 (6 bases each). This CDR3 region has 12 residues. The V end was cut by 2 bases, the J end by 10 bases, with 10 bases between. From germline, CDR1 is SGHDT and CDR2 YYEEEE. The CDR3 DNA reads as TGTGCCAGCAGCTTATGGGGGGCGGAGCAGTTCTTC. Translated: CASSLWGAEQFF.

Ten or more counts support this clonotype. The J gene is TRBJ1-4, the V gene TRBV18; D remains ambiguous. From germline, CDR1 is KGHSH and CDR2 LQKENI. The CDR3 length is 15 residues. V lost 2 bases and J lost 3, with 10 bases in between. CDR3 residues: CASSPMGGSNEKLFF. CDR3 nucleotide sequence: TGTGCCAGCTCACCAATGGGAGGGTCTAATGAAAAACTGTTTTTT.

The sample holds many counts of this clonotype. This sequence joins TRBV5-1 and TRBJ1-1, with 10 positions matching TRBD1. Germline trimming cut 0 bases from V and 3 bases from J; bases unmatched to any gene: 2. Germline CDR1 SGHRS, CDR2 YFSETQ. The CDR3 loop spans 15 amino acids. In nucleotides, the CDR3 is TGCGCCAGCAGCTTGGGGGGGACAGGGGACACTGAAGCTTTCTTT. Protein product: CASSLGGTGDTEAFF.

This clonotype was observed many times. The chain carries TRBV28 and TRBJ1-4; unclear D gene. The germline CDR1 and CDR2 sequences are MDHEN and SYDVKM. Trimming took 3 bases from V and 3 from J, leaving 8 bases between them. This CDR3 is built from 14 residues. CDR3 region: CASSFLRSNEKLFF. CDR3 nucleotide sequence: TGTGCCAGCAGTTTTCTGAGGTCTAATGAAAAACTGTTTTTT.

This clonotype was counted at least ten times. The chain carries TRBV20-1 and TRBJ2-5; D gene ambiguous. Trimming removed 2 bases at V and 5 bases at J, with 12 bases between. In germline, CDR1 is DFQATT, CDR2 SNEGSKA (reference sequence). The CDR3 is made up of 13 amino acids. CDR3 in amino acids: CSARMVSWETQYF. CDR3 DNA sequence: TGCAGTGCTAGAATGGTTTCCTGGGAGACCCAGTACTTC.

This clonotype was counted ten times or more. The chain couples TRBV30 to TRBJ1-5; no definite D call. Germline V lookup: CDR1 GTSNPN, CDR2 SVGIG (reference sequence). The CDR3 spans 17 residues. Trimming removed 0 bases at V and 4 bases at J, with 19 bases between. The CDR3 region has the DNA TGTGCCTGGAGTGTGGGCGAATATCCCTACTCTAATCAGCCCCAGCATTTT. Protein product: CAWSVGEYPYSNQPQHF.

This clonotype has at least ten counts. The chain has TRBV7-3 and TRBJ2-1; D is undetermined. Germline lookup yields CDR1 SGHTA and CDR2 FQGTGA. The CDR3 has 13 residues. The V end was cut by 5 bases, the J end by 7 bases, with 12 bases between. The CDR3 loop reads CASSLGPANEQFF. The CDR3 DNA is TGTGCCAGCAGCCTGGGCCCCGCTAATGAGCAGTTCTTC. Drawing the rest from reference TRBV7-3 and TRBJ2-1, the complete variable domain is GAGVSQTPSNKVTEKGKYVELRCDPISGHTALYWYRQSLGQGPEFLIYFQGTGAADDSGLPNDRFFAVRPEGSVSTLKIQRTERGDSAVYLCASSLGPANEQFFGPGTRLTVL.

In its sample, this clonotype was seen many times. The chain carries TRBV7-2 and TRBJ1-1; tentatively, D is TRBD1 (5 bases). This CDR3 is 14 amino acids long. The germline V gene has CDR1 SGHTA and CDR2 FQGNSA. Deletions cut 6 bases from V and 0 bases from J, with 11 bases between. The chain's CDR3 is CASRPGTLNTEAFF. The CDR3 DNA is TGTGCCAGCAGACCAGGGACCTTGAACACTGAAGCTTTCTTT.

In the case of this clonotype: Compared with germline, one end of the junction differs, possibly owing to a read error. The V and J genes are TRBV5-1 and TRBJ2-7; D is unresolved. CDR1 and CDR2 from the germline V gene are SGHRS and YFSETQ. The CDR3 extends over 13 amino acids. The CDR3 bases are TGCGCCGGCAGCTTGGGGTATTCCTACGAGCAGTACTTC. It encodes CAGSLGYSYEQYF.